This TCR beta chain was observed in a study of T cells after yellow fever vaccination. A remark on this clonotype: Its antigen is currently unknown.

CDR3 length: 12 amino acids. V lost 3 bases and J lost 7, with 7 bases in between. Germline lookup yields CDR1 SNHLY and CDR2 FYNNEI. Overall study findings and caveats: Contamination of FACS-sorted repertoires by abundant clonotypes from the bulk population could occur. A large majority of primary-vaccination clones showed up again after the booster (96% CD4, around 90% CD8).

Template switching with 5'RACE generated the TCR cDNA and added a universal primer site and UMIs. TCRdb re-analysed the 5' RACE reads in MiXCR, keeping a single row per CDR3 protein. The sample has hundreds of thousands of distinct CDR3 sequences, about a sixth seen once. This clonotype was sampled from a man aged 18 to 35 who received the YFV17D yellow fever vaccine. The rearrangement links TRBV2 to TRBJ2-4, with D unresolved. The source was PBMCs, collected around 5 days after the first yellow fever vaccination. DNA of the CDR3: TGTGCCAGCAGTGATCGAGGTAACATTCAGTACTTC. Translation gives CASSDRGNIQYF. Drawing the rest from reference TRBV2 and TRBJ2-4, the complete variable domain is EPEVTQTPSHQVTQMGQEVILRCVPISNHLYFYWYRQILGQKVEFLVSFYNNEISEKSEIFDDQFSVERPDGSNFTLKIRSTKLEDSAMYFCASSDRGNIQYFGAGTRLSVL.